This TCR beta chain was recovered during a study of CD4 and CD8 cells across lung adenocarcinoma regions. Localized lung adenocarcinoma, a non-small cell lung cancer, affected the donors. From the PCR reads, TCRdb called clonotypes with MiXCR, one entry per CDR3 protein. The sample holds roughly 1,900 distinct CDR3 sequences, around three fifths seen once. Germline loops: CDR1 ENHRY, CDR2 SYGVKD. The CDR3 contains 15 residues. V gave up 1 base and J gave up 2 bases, with 10 bases separating them. The rearrangement joins TRBV10-3 to TRBJ2-3; possibly TRBD2 for D (6 bases). The receptor was isolated from a female donor with lung adenocarcinoma. The CD4 and CD8 labels of this study may be unreliable. Input material: CD4+ T cells from the margin of a lung tumor. The CDR3 nucleotides are TGTGCCATCAGTGAGTTTAGCGGCTTCACAGATACGCAGTATTTT. As protein: CAISEFSGFTDTQYF.